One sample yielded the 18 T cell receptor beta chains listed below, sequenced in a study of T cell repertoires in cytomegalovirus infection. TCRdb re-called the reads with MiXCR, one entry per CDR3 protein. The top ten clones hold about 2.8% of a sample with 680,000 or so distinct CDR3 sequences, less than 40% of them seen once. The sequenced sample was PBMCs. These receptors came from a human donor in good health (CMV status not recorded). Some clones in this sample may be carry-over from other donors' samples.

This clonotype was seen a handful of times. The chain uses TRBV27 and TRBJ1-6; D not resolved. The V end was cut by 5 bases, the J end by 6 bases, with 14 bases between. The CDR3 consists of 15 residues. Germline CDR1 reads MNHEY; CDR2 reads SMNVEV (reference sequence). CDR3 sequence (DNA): TGTGCCAGCAGTCCTCTAGTGGGAGGTAATTCACCCCTCCACTTT. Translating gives CASSPLVGGNSPLHF.

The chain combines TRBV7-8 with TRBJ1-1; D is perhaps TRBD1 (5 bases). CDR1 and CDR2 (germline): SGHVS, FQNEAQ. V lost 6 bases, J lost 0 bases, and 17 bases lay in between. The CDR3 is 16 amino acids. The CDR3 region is CASSNLRGTLNTEAFF. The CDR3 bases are TGTGCCAGCAGTAACCTCCGTGGGACGTTGAACACTGAAGCTTTCTTT.

The CDR3 region is CASSTASSGSVYEQFF. CDR3 bases: TGTGCCAGCAGTACCGCCTCTAGCGGGAGTGTCTATGAGCAGTTCTTC. The genes are TRBV6-5 and TRBJ2-1; 10 bases are shared with TRBD2. The CDR3 length is 16 residues. V shed 5 bases, J shed 8 bases, and the junction held 12 bases outside the gene matches. The germline CDR1 and CDR2 sequences are MNHEY and SVGAGI.

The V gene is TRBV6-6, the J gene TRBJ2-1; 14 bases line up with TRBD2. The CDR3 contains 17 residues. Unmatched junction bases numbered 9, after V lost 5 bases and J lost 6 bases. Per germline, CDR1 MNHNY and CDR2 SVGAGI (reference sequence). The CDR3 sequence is CASSMTSGRAYGNEQFF. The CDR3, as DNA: TGTGCCAGCAGTATGACTAGCGGGAGGGCCTATGGCAATGAGCAGTTCTTC.

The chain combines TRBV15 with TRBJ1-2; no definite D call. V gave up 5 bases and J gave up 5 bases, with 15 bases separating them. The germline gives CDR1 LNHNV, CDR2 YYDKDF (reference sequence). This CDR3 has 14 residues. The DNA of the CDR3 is TGTGCCACCAGCCGGGAAGGGATGGGTTATGGCTACACCTTC. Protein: CATSREGMGYGYTF.

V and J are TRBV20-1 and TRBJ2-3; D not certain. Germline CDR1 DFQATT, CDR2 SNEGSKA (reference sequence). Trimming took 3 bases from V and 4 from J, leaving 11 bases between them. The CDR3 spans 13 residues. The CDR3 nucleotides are TGCAGTGCTAGCGGTGGTGCGTCAGATACGCAGTATTTT. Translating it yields CSASGGASDTQYF.

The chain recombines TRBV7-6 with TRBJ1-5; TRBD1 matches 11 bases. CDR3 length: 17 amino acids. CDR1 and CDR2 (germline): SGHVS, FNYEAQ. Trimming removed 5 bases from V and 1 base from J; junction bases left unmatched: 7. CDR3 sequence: CASSPGQGARSNQPQHF. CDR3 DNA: TGTGCCAGCAGCCCAGGACAGGGGGCGCGGAGCAATCAGCCCCAGCATTTT.

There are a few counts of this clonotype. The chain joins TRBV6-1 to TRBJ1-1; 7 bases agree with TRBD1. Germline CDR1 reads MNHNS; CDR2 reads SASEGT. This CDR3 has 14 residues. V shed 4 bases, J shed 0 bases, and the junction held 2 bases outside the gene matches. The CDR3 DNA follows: TGTGCCAGCAGTGCGACAGGGATGAACACTGAAGCTTTCTTT. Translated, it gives CASSATGMNTEAFF.

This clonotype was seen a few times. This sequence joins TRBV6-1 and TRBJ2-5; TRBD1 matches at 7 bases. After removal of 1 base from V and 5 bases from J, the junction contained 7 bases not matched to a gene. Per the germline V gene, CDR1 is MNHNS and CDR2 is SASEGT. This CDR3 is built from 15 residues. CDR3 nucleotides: TGTGCCAGCAGTGAAGATGGGACAGCTTGGGAGACCCAGTACTTC. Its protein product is CASSEDGTAWETQYF.

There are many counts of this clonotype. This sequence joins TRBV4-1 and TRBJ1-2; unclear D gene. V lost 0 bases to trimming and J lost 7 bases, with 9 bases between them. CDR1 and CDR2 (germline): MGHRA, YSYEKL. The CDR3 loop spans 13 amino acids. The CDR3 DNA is TGCGCCAGCAGCCAAGATGTAGTTTTTGGCTACACCTTC. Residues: CASSQDVVFGYTF.

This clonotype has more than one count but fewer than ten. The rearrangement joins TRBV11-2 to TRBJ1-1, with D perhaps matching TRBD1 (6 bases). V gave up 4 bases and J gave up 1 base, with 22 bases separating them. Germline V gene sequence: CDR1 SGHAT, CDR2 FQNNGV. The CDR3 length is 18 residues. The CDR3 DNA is TGTGCCAGCAGCTCACAAGAACAGGGACGTCGGGAGAACACTGAAGCTTTCTTT. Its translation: CASSSQEQGRRENTEAFF. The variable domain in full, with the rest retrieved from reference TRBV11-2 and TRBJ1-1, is EAGVAQSPRYKIIEKRQSVAFWCNPISGHATLYWYQQILGQGPKLLIQFQNNGVVDDSQLPKDRFSAERLKGVDSTLKIQPAKLEDSAVYLCASSSQEQGRRENTEAFFGQGTRLTVV.

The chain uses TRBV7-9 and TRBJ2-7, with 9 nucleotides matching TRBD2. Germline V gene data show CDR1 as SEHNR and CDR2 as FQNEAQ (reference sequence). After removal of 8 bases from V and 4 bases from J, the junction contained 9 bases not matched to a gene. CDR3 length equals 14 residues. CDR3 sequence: CASCSGTSSYEQYF. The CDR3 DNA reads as TGTGCCAGCTGCTCCGGGACTAGCTCTTACGAGCAGTACTTC.

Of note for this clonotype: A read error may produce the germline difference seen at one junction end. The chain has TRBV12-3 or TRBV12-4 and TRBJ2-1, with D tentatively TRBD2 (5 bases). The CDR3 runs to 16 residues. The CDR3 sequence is CASSLPSRVAYTEQFF. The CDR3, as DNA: TGTGCCAGCAGTTTACCCTCGAGGGTAGCCTACACTGAGCAGTTCTTC.

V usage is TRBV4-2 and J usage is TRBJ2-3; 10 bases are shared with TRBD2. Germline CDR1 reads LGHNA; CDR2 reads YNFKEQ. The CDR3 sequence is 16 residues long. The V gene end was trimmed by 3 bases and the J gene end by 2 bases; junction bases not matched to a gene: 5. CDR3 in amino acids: CASSQGGLASTDTQYF. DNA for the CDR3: TGTGCCAGCAGCCAGGGGGGACTAGCGTCCACAGATACGCAGTATTTT.

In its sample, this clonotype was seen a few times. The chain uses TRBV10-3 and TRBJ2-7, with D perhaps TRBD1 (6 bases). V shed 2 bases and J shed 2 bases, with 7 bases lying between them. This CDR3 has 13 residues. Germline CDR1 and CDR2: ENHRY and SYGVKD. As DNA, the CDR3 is TGTGCCATCAGTGAGACAGGGACCTACGAGCAGTACTTC. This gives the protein CAISETGTYEQYF.

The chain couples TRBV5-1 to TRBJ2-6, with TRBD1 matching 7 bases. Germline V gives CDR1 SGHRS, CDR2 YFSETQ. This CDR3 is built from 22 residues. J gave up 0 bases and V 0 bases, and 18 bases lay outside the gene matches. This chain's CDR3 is CASSLVTTSAGTASSGANVLTF. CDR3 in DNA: TGCGCCAGCAGCTTGGTCACCACTTCAGCCGGGACAGCAAGCTCTGGGGCCAACGTCCTGACTTTC.

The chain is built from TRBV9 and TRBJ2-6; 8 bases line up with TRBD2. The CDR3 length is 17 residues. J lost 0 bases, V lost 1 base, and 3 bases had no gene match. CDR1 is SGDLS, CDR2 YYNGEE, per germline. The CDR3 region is CASSVLAGFSGANVLTF. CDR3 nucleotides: TGTGCCAGCAGCGTACTAGCGGGCTTCTCTGGGGCCAACGTCCTGACTTTC.

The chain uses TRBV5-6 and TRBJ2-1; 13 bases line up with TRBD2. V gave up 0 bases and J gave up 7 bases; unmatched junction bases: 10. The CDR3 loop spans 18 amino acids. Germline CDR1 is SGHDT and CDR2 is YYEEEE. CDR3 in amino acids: CASSLGYRLAGGRNEQFF. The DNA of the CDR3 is TGTGCCAGCAGCTTGGGCTACCGACTAGCGGGAGGTAGAAATGAGCAGTTCTTC. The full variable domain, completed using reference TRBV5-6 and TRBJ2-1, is DAGVTQSPTHLIKTRGQQVTLRCSPKSGHDTVSWYQQALGQGPQFIFQYYEEEERQRGNFPDRFSGHQFPNYSSELNVNALLLGDSALYLCASSLGYRLAGGRNEQFFGPGTRLTVL.